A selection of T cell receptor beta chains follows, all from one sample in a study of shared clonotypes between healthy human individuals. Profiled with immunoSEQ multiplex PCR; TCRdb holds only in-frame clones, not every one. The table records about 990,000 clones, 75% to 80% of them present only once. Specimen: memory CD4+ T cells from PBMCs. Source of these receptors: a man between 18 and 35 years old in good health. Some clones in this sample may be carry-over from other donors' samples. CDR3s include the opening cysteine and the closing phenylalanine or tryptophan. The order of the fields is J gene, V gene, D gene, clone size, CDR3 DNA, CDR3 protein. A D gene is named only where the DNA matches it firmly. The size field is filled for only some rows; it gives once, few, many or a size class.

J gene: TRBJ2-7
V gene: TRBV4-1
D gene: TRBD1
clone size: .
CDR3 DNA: TGCGCCAGCAGCCAAGTAGGGACAGGGGCCGGCGAGCAGTACTTC
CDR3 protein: CASSQVGTGAGEQYF

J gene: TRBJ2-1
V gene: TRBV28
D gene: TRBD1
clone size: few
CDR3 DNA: TGTGCCAGCAGTTTGACAGGGGGGTCACGTTGGCAGTTCTTC
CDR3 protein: CASSLTGGSRWQFF

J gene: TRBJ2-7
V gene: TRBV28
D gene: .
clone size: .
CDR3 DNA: TGTGCCAGCAGTTCAACCGCAGCCTACGAGCAGTACTTC
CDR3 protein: CASSSTAAYEQYF

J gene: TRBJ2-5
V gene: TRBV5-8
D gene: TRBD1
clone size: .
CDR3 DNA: TGTGCCAGCAGCATTTTGGGACAGGGGGCCCAAAAGACCCAGTACTTC
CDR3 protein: CASSILGQGAQKTQYF

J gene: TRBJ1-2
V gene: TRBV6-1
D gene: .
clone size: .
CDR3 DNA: TGTGCCAGCAGCCCACGAGGGGCGAGTGGCTACACCTTC
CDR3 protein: CASSPRGASGYTF

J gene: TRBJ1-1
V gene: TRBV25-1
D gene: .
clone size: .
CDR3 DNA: TGTGCCAGCAGTGAATCGGGGGAAAACACTGAAGCTTTCTTT
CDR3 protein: CASSESGENTEAFF

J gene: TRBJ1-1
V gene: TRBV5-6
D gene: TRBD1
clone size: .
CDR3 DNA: TGTGCCAGCAGCTACGGACAGGGAGGGTACACTGAAGCTTTCTTT
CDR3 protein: CASSYGQGGYTEAFF

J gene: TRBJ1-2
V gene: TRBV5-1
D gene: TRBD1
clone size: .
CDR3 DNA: TGCGCCAGCAGCTGGACTGGGACAGGGCGAGATGGCTACACCTTC
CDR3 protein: CASSWTGTGRDGYTF

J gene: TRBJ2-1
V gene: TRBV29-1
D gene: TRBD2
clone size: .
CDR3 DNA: TGCAGCGTTGAAGTAGTTGGGGGGGCCTACAATGAGCAGTTCTTC
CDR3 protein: CSVEVVGGAYNEQFF

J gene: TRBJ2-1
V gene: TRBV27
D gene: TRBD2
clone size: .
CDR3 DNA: TGTGCCAGCAGCTACGCCGTTGGACTAGCGGGGAATGAGCAGTTCTTC
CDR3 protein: CASSYAVGLAGNEQFF

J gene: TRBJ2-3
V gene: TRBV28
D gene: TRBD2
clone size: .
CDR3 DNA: TGTGCCAGCAACCCTAGCGGGAGAACAGATACGCAGTATTTT
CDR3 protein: CASNPSGRTDTQYF

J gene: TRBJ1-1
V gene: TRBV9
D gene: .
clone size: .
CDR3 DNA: TGTGCCAGCAGCGTCATGAACACTGAAGCTTTCTTT
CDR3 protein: CASSVMNTEAFF

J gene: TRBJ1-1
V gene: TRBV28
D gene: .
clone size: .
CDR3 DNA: TGTGCCAGCAGTTTTCCTAGACAGTACATGAACACTGAAGCTTTCTTT
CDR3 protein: CASSFPRQYMNTEAFF

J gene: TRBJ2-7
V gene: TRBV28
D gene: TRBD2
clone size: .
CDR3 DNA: TGTGCCAGCAGTTTAGGAGGCGGGAGATCCTACGAGCAGTACTTC
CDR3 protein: CASSLGGGRSYEQYF

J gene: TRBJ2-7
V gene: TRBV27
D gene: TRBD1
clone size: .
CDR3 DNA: TGTGCCAGCAGTTTAAGTGGGACAGGGGTCTACGAGCAGTACTTC
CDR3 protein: CASSLSGTGVYEQYF

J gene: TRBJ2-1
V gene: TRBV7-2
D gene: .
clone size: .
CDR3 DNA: TGTGCCAGCAGCCCAGGCGCCCAGCGGAGTTACAATGAGCAGTTCTTC
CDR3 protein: CASSPGAQRSYNEQFF

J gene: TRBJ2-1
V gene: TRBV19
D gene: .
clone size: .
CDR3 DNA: TGTGCCAGTACTGCGCAGGGGTTAGTCAATGAGCAGTTCTTC
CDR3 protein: CASTAQGLVNEQFF

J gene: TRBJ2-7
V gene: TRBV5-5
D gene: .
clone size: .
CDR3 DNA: TGTGCCAGCAGGGAACACATCCTAACCTACGAGCAGTACTTC
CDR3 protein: CASREHILTYEQYF

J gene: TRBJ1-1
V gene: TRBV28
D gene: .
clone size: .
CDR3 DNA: TGTGCCAGCACCGATGTTTCAGCAGTGTCTGAAGCTTTCTTT
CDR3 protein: CASTDVSAVSEAFF

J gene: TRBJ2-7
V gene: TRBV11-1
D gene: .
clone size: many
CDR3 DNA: TGTGCCAGCAGCTTGTTTCGGCAGAATGCCTACGAGCAGTACTTC
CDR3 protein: CASSLFRQNAYEQYF

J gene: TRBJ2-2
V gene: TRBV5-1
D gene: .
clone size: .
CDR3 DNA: TGCGCCAGCAGCGTCAGGGGGGAGCTGTTTTTT
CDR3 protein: CASSVRGELFF

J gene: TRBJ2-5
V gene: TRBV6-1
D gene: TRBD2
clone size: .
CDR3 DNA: TGTGCCAGCAGTGAATGGGGTGGAACTAGCGGGTTACAAGAGACCCAGTACTTC
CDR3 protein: CASSEWGGTSGLQETQYF

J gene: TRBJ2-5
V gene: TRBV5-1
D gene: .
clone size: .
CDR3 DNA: TGCGCCAGCAGCTTGAAAGGTAGCTCAGAGACCCAGTACTTC
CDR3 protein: CASSLKGSSETQYF

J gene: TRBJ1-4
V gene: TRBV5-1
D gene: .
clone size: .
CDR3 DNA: TGCGCCAGCAGCACCGGGGCGGGGGCCTTTGGTGAAAAACTGTTTTTT
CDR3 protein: CASSTGAGAFGEKLFF

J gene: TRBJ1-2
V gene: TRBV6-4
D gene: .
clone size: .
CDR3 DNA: TGTGCCAGCAGTGATACGGGCAGCTACACCTTC
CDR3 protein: CASSDTGSYTF

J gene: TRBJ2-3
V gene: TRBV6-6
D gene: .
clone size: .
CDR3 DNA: TGTGCCAGCAGTCTCGACTCAGCAGATACGCAGTATTTT
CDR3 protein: CASSLDSADTQYF

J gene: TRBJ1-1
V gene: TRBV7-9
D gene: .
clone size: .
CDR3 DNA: TGTGCCAGCAACCCTGGGATTTGGGTGAACACTGAAGCTTTCTTT
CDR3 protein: CASNPGIWVNTEAFF